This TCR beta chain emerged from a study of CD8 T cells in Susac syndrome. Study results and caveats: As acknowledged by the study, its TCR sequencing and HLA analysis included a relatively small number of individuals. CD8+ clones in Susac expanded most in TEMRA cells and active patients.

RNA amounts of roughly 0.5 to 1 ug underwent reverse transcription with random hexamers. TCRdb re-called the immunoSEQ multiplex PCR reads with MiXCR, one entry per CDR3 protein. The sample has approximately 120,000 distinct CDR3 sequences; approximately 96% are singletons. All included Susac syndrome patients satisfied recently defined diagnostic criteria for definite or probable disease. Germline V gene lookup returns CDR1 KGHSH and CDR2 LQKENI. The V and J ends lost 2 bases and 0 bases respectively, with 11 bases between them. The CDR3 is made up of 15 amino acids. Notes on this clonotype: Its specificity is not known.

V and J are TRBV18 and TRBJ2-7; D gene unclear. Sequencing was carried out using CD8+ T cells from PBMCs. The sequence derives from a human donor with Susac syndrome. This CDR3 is CASSPSALYSYEQYF. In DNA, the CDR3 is TGTGCCAGCTCACCATCGGCATTATACTCCTACGAGCAGTACTTC.